A selection of T cell receptor beta chains follows, all from one sample in a study of blood T cells in healthy people across ages. Using its own MiXCR run on the 5' RACE reads, TCRdb lists one record per CDR3 protein. Among roughly 2 million distinct CDR3 sequences listed, around 48% were seen once. The sample taken for sequencing was blood. The receptors shown here come from a woman in her forties in good health. Each CDR3 is given with its conserved first and last residue. D genes are given only for firm matches. Size is stated for part of the rows, as once, few or many counts, or as a class when the clone is expanded.

v_gene,abundance,j_gene,d_gene,CDR3nt,CDR3aa
TRBV4-1,few,TRBJ2-1,NA,TGCGCCAGCAGCCAAGATGTAGGGGCCGGTGAGCAGTTCTTC,CASSQDVGAGEQFF
TRBV7-2,few,TRBJ2-4,NA,TGTGCCAGCAGCTTAGAGTCGACAGCGATGGGCAAAAACATTCAGTACTTC,CASSLESTAMGKNIQYF
TRBV15,NA,TRBJ2-1,TRBD2,TGTGCCACCAGCAGAGGAACCGGGACTAGCGGGGACAATGAGCAGTTCTTC,CATSRGTGTSGDNEQFF
TRBV7-2,NA,TRBJ2-3,NA,TGTGCCAGCAGCCCTTACTTCTCCAAGGCAGATACGCAGTATTTT,CASSPYFSKADTQYF
TRBV7-6,few,TRBJ2-5,TRBD2,TGTGCCAGCAGCTTTTCTGCGGGGGGCGGAGAGACCCAGTACTTC,CASSFSAGGGETQYF
TRBV5-1,NA,TRBJ1-2,NA,TGCGCCAGCAGCTTGTACCAGGGATGGGGTGGCTACACCTTC,CASSLYQGWGGYTF
TRBV20-1,NA,TRBJ2-5,NA,TGCAGTGCTAGAACAGGGCCCGAGACCCAGTACTTC,CSARTGPETQYF
TRBV27,NA,TRBJ2-5,NA,TGTGCCAGCAGTTTTCTGGGGCAGGGAGTTCTAGAGACCCAGTACTTC,CASSFLGQGVLETQYF
TRBV6-5,NA,TRBJ2-1,NA,TGTGCCAGCAGTTCGGCTAGAACAGGGCAGTTCTTC,CASSSARTGQFF
TRBV6-5,NA,TRBJ2-1,NA,TGTGCCAGCAGTTACGGGCCGCCAACCAGCTCCTACAATGAGCAGTTCTTC,CASSYGPPTSSYNEQFF
TRBV24-1,NA,TRBJ2-6,NA,TGTGCCACCAGTGGACTGGCGAGCTCTGGGGCCAACGTCCTGACTTTC,CATSGLASSGANVLTF
TRBV7-2,NA,TRBJ2-3,TRBD2,TGTGCCAGCAGCTCGGACTTAGCGGGGAGATATGGTGCGCAGTATTTT,CASSSDLAGRYGAQYF
TRBV24-1,NA,TRBJ2-3,TRBD2,TGTGCCACCAGTACTAGCGGGGGACCAGATACGCAGTATTTT,CATSTSGGPDTQYF
TRBV7-2,NA,TRBJ2-1,TRBD1,TGTGCCAGCTCCCGAAAAACCGGGACAGGTTACAATGAGCAGTTCTTC,CASSRKTGTGYNEQFF
TRBV6-1,NA,TRBJ2-1,NA,TGTGCCAGCAGTGAGCAGCTGGTCCCCAACAATGAGCAGTTCTTC,CASSEQLVPNNEQFF
TRBV14,NA,TRBJ2-4,NA,TGTGCCAGCAGCCAAGGAATCGAGTGGTACTTC,CASSQGIEWYF
TRBV4-2,NA,TRBJ2-2,NA,TGTGCCAGCAGCCCGGAGGGGGTCACCGGGGAGCTGTTTTTT,CASSPEGVTGELFF
TRBV5-1,NA,TRBJ2-4,NA,TGCGCCAGCAGCGCGAGACAGGATGCTCTAGCCAAAAACATTCAGTACTTC,CASSARQDALAKNIQYF
TRBV10-3,NA,TRBJ2-3,TRBD2,TGTGCCATCAGTCTAGCGGGGGGGGGCAGAGGTACGCAGTATTTT,CAISLAGGGRGTQYF
TRBV20-1,NA,TRBJ2-7,NA,TGCAGTGCTAGAGATCTGGGGGCGGTCTTCTACGAGCAGTACTTC,CSARDLGAVFYEQYF
TRBV5-5,NA,TRBJ1-5,NA,TGTGCCAGCAGCCCAGTCGACCAGCCCCAGCATTTT,CASSPVDQPQHF
TRBV6-2/TRBV6-3,few,TRBJ2-7,NA,TGTGCCAGCAGTTACTCTGGCCAGGCCGGCGAGCAGTACTTC,CASSYSGQAGEQYF
TRBV9,NA,TRBJ2-3,NA,TGTGCCAGCAGCGTAGGAGTGGAAGATACGCAGTATTTT,CASSVGVEDTQYF
TRBV27,few,TRBJ2-6,TRBD1,TGTGCCAGCAGTGCGTATCAGACAGGGGACGGGGCCAACGTCCTGACTTTC,CASSAYQTGDGANVLTF
TRBV7-2,NA,TRBJ2-3,NA,TGTGCCAGCAGCTTATCACGGGTTGGACACACAGATACGCAGTATTTT,CASSLSRVGHTDTQYF
TRBV20-1,few,TRBJ2-1,NA,TGCAGTGCCGGTTCGTCTTTCTACAATGAGCAGTTCTTC,CSAGSSFYNEQFF
TRBV10-2,NA,TRBJ2-5,NA,TGCGCCAGCAGTGAGCAGATTACGGAGACCCAGTACTTC,CASSEQITETQYF
TRBV15,NA,TRBJ1-5,NA,TGTGCCACCGAAGGCGGGGGGTTGGGTAGCAATCAGCCCCAGCATTTT,CATEGGGLGSNQPQHF
TRBV6-2/TRBV6-3,few,TRBJ2-1,NA,TGTGCCAGCAGGGACAGACACGAGCAGTTCTTC,CASRDRHEQFF
TRBV27,NA,TRBJ2-1,TRBD2,TGTGCCAGCAGTTTATCGGCGACTAGCGGGGGCTACTACAATGAGCAGTTCTTC,CASSLSATSGGYYNEQFF
TRBV2,few,TRBJ2-5,TRBD2,TGTGCCAGCTTATCCCAGCGGGGGTTTGAGACCCAGTACTTC,CASLSQRGFETQYF
TRBV9,few,TRBJ2-5,TRBD2,TGTGCCAGCAGCGTAGCTAGCGGGGGGTACCAAGAGACCCAGTACTTC,CASSVASGGYQETQYF
TRBV29-1,NA,TRBJ2-5,NA,TGCAGCGTTGAAGATCGAGGTACAGATCAAGAGACCCAGTACTTC,CSVEDRGTDQETQYF
TRBV4-3,NA,TRBJ2-3,TRBD2,TGCGCCAGCAGCCAAGAGAGGACTAGCGGGGAGGAGGATACGCTGTATTTT,CASSQERTSGEEDTLYF
TRBV28,few,TRBJ2-3,NA,TGTGCCAGCCGGTTGGACCTTCCGAAAACTAGCACAGATACGCAGTATTTT,CASRLDLPKTSTDTQYF
TRBV4-3,few,TRBJ2-7,TRBD1,TGCGCCAGCAGCCTGTCCGACCCGGGACAGGGGGTCCACGAGCAGTACTTC,CASSLSDPGQGVHEQYF
TRBV7-2,NA,TRBJ2-1,NA,TGTGCCAGCAGCAAACAGGGAGAGGGACACAATGAGCAGTTCTTC,CASSKQGEGHNEQFF
TRBV24-1,NA,TRBJ1-5,NA,TGTGCCACCAGTGACCCTCGGTCTAATCAGCCCCAGCATTTT,CATSDPRSNQPQHF
TRBV6-2/TRBV6-3,NA,TRBJ1-5,NA,TGTGCCAGCAGATCGATAGGGATACAACTCGGAAGCAATCAGCCCCAGCATTTT,CASRSIGIQLGSNQPQHF
TRBV29-1,NA,TRBJ1-1,NA,TGCGGCGGATCGAGCGTCATGAACACTGAAGCTTTCTTT,CGGSSVMNTEAFF
TRBV28,NA,TRBJ2-5,NA,TGTGCCAGCAGTTTTATCGGGGGCGCGGAGACCCAGTACTTC,CASSFIGGAETQYF